This T cell receptor beta chain emerged from a study of a mutant IDH1 vaccine in newly diagnosed glioma. Turning to the study itself: Among treated patients, about 60% were male and about 38% female, and mean age was about 41 years. General study findings and limits: Researchers report vaccine-induced immune responses in approximately 94% of patients.

Notes on this clone: Its antigen is as yet unknown.

The CDR3 covers 15 residues. Germline CDR1 is LNHNV and CDR2 is YYDKDF (reference sequence). The V end was cut by 0 bases, the J end by 0 bases, with 6 bases between. Clones were read by immunoSEQ multiplex PCR, and TCRdb kept only the in-frame ones, dropping some. The sample has 30,000 to 40,000 clones; about 73% are singletons. Time point noted: baseline, week 1 (first vaccination visit). Regarding treatment: pre-vaccination baseline after standard-of-care therapy. This specimen was PBMCs, taken from a glioma patient treated with radiotherapy, temozolomide or both. The clonotype originates from a man aged 35-49 years with glioma. Some clones in this sample may be carry-over from other donors' samples. The gene calls are TRBV15 and TRBJ1-5; no clear D gene. In DNA form, the CDR3 reads TGTGCCACCAGCAGAGAAGGAAATAGCAATCAGCCCCAGCATTTT. It specifies CATSREGNSNQPQHF.